The present TCR beta chain was sequenced within a study of cytomegalovirus exposure and HLA in healthy donors. Germline assignment: CDR1 MNHNY and CDR2 SVGAGI (reference sequence). V lost 0 bases and J 11 bases, leaving 13 bases between the germline ends. This CDR3 is 13 amino acids long. Measured with immunoSEQ multiplex PCR; TCRdb has only the in-frame clones, and not every one. The repertoire holds over 250,000 clones, with around 86% as singletons. The sample consisted of PBMCs. The chain employs TRBV6-6 and TRBJ1-1; possible D gene TRBD1, 5 bases. The receptor was isolated from a woman aged 18-29 years in good health and CMV-seronegative. This CDR3 is CASSYSGTGGAFF. The CDR3, as DNA: TGTGCCAGCAGTTACTCAGGGACCGGGGGGGCTTTCTTT.